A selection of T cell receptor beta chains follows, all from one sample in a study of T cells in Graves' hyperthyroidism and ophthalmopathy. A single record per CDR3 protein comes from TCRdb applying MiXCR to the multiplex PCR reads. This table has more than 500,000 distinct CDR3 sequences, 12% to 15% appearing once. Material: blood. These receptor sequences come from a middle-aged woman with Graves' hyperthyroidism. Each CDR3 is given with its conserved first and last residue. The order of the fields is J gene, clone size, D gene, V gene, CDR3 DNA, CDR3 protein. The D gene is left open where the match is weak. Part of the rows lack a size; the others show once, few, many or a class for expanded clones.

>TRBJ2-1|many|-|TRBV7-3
TGTGCCAGCAGCCCGGAGATTTGGGGGAATGAGCAGTTCTTC
CASSPEIWGNEQFF
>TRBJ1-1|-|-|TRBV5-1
TGCGCCAGCAGCTTGGAAACGTCTGTGAACACTGAAGCTTTCTTT
CASSLETSVNTEAFF
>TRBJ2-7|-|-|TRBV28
TGTGCCACACTACAGGGCGACGCCTACGAGCAGTACTTC
CATLQGDAYEQYF
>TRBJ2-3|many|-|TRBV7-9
TGTGCCAGCAGCCCACTCCTAATAGGGTATGATACGCAGTATTTT
CASSPLLIGYDTQYF
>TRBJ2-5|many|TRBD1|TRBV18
TGTGCCAGCTCATCGGGACAGGGGGCACAGGAGACCCAGTACTTC
CASSSGQGAQETQYF
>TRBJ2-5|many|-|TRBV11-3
TGTGCCAGCAGCTTTGGAGGTATCGAAGAGACCCAGTACTTC
CASSFGGIEETQYF
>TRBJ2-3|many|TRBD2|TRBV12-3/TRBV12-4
TGTGCCAGCACCCCTCGTTTAGCGGGAAGCACAGATACGCAGTATTTT
CASTPRLAGSTDTQYF
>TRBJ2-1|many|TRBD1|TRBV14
TGTGCCAGCAGCCATCCACAGGGGGCATACAATGAGCAGTTCTTC
CASSHPQGAYNEQFF
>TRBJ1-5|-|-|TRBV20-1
TGCAGTGCTAGAGATAAGTGGGTAGGGCCCCAGCATTTT
CSARDKWVGPQHF
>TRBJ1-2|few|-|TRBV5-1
TGCGCCAGCAGCTACCGGGACGGCTATGGCTACACCTTC
CASSYRDGYGYTF
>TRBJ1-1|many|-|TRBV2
TGTGCCCCCCAACGGGGAGGTGGTGAAGCTTTCTTT
CAPQRGGGEAFF
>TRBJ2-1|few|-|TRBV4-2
TGTGCCAGCAGCCAAGATCCTCAAGAAAGTCTGGCGGGTAATGAGCAGTTCTTC
CASSQDPQESLAGNEQFF
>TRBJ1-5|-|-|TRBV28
-
CASSWINGYTFGSGTGGNQPQHF
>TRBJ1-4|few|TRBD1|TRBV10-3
TGTGCCATCAGTGAGTCTAGTCCCGGGACAGGAGGCGAAAAACTGTTTTTT
CAISESSPGTGGEKLFF
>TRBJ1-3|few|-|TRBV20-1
TGCAGTGCCCCGAGGCGGGAGGGGTTCAGGGACACCATATATTTT
CSAPRREGFRDTIYF
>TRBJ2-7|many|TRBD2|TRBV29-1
TGCAGCGCCCGGGGGGGGCTAGCTACGAACAGCTACGAGCAGTACTTC
CSARGGLATNSYEQYF
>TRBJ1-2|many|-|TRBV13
TGTGCCAGCAGCTCCCCAGCCAGGGTAAGGGACTATGGCTACACCTTC
CASSSPARVRDYGYTF
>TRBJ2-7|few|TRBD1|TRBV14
TGTGCCAGCAGCCGCGCGGCCGGACAGGGGGCCTACGAGCAGTACTTC
CASSRAAGQGAYEQYF
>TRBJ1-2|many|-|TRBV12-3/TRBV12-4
TGTGCCAGCAGCCCCATCGACAGTGGCTACACCTTC
CASSPIDSGYTF
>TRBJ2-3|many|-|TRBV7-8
TGTGCCAGTAATAACATCGATACGCAGTATTTT
CASNNIDTQYF
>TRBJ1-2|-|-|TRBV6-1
TGTGCCAGCAGTTCGGCAGTGAGAAACTATGGCTACACCTTC
CASSSAVRNYGYTF
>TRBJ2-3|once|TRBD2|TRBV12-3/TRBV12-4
TGTGCCAGCAGTCCCTTCGGACTAGCGGGAGGGACCACAGATACGCAGTATTTT
CASSPFGLAGGTTDTQYF
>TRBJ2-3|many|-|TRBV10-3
TGTGCCATCAACGGTGGGAGAAGCACAGATACGCAGTATTTT
CAINGGRSTDTQYF
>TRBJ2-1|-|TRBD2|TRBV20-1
TGCAGTGCCTTCTCCCGGGACTACACTGAGCAGTTCTTC
CSAFSRDYTEQFF
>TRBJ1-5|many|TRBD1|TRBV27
TGTGCCAGCAGTGACAGGGTTAATCAGCCCCAGCATTTT
CASSDRVNQPQHF
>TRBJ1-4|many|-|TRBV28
TGTGCCAGCAGTACCTCTACAGGGATCAAGGAAAAACTGTTTTTT
CASSTSTGIKEKLFF
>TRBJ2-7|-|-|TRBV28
TGTGCCAGCAGAGAAGGTTCGTATATCTACGAGCAGTACTTC
CASREGSYIYEQYF
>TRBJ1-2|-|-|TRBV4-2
TGTGCCAGCAGCCAAGACCAGCTTTATGGCTACACCTTC
CASSQDQLYGYTF
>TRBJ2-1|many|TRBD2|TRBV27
TGTGCCAGCACTACTAGCGGGTATAACAATGAGCAGTTCTTC
CASTTSGYNNEQFF
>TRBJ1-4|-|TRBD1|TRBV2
TGTGCCAGCATGGGATCCGGGACAGGGCTTGGAAAACTGTTTTTT
CASMGSGTGLGKLFF
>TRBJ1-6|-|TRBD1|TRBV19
TGTGCCAGTAGGACAGGGGTTGATAATTCACCCCTCCACTTT
CASRTGVDNSPLHF
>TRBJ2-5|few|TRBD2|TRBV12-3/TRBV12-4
TGTGCCAGCAACTGGCTAGCGGGTAATTTTTTTTCGTTTGAAGAGACCCAGTACTTC
CASNWLAGNFFSFEETQYF
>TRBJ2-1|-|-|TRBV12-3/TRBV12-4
TGTGTCAGCAGCCGAGACAATGAGCAGTTCTTC
CVSSRDNEQFF
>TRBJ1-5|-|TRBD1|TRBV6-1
TGTGCCATCACCGGGACAGTCCATCAGCCCCAGCATTTT
CAITGTVHQPQHF
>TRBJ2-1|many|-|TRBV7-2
TGTGCCAGCAGCCTCACCGGCGGGTCAAACAATGAGCAGTTCTTC
CASSLTGGSNNEQFF
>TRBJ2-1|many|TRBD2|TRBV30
TGTGCCTGGAGTGGTAGCGGGAGGGCTGAGCAGTTCTTC
CAWSGSGRAEQFF
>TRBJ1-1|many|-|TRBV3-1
TGTGCCAGCAGCCAAGGCCAAACAGGGAGCCCTGAAGCTTTCTTT
CASSQGQTGSPEAFF
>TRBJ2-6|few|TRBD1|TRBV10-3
TGTGCCATCAGTGCTTCTCCGGGACAGGGGACTGGGGCCAACGTCCTGACTTTC
CAISASPGQGTGANVLTF
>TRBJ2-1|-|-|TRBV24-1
TGTGCCACCAGTGGCGGACTACCCTACAATGAGCAGTTCTTC
CATSGGLPYNEQFF
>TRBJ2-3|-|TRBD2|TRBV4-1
TGCGCCAGCAGCCGACTAGCGGGAGGCCCAGATACGCAGTATTTT
CASSRLAGGPDTQYF
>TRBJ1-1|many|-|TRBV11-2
TGTGCCAGCAGCTTAGGTTCAAGCTACACTGAAGCTTTCTTT
CASSLGSSYTEAFF
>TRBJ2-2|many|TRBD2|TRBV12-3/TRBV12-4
TGTGCCAGCAGTTTAAGGACCCTAATTGGGACTAGCGGGAGAGGCCCGCCCGGGGAGCTGTTTTTT
CASSLRTLIGTSGRGPPGELFF
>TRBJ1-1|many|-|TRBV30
TGTGCCTGGAGTGTAAGGGGGAGGAACACTGAAGCTTTCTTT
CAWSVRGRNTEAFF
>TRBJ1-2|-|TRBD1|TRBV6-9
TGTGCCAGCAGTTCCCCACTACGGACAGGGAAAGGCACTGGCTACACCTTC
CASSSPLRTGKGTGYTF
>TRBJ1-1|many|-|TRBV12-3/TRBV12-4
TGTGCCAGCAGTAGGGACACGAACCTTGAAGCTTTCTTT
CASSRDTNLEAFF
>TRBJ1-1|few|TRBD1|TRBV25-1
TGTGCCAGCAGTGCGCTGACAGGGGTGAGCACTGAAGCTTTCTTT
CASSALTGVSTEAFF
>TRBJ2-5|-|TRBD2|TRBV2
TGTGCCAGCACAAATAGCGGGAGGGGCCAAGAGACCCAGTACTTC
CASTNSGRGQETQYF
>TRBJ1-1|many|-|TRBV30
TGTGCCTGGAGGGGAACACTGAACACTGAAGCTTTCTTT
CAWRGTLNTEAFF
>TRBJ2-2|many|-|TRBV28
TGTGCCAGCAGTTTTTACACCTTGAACACCGGGGAGCTGTTTTTT
CASSFYTLNTGELFF
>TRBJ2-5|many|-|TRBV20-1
TGCAGTGCTACCCCCCCCAGCGGAGGTACTGAGACCCAGTACTTC
CSATPPSGGTETQYF
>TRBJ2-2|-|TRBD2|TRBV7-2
TGTGCCAGCAGCCGCGGGGGGCGGGACACCGGGGAGCTGTTTTTT
CASSRGGRDTGELFF
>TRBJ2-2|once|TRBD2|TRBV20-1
TGCAGTGCTGAGAGCGGGGCGAACACCGGGGAGCTGTTTTTT
CSAESGANTGELFF
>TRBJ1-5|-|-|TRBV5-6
TGTGCCAGCAGCTTGAGACTATTTAGCAATCAGCCCCAGCATTTT
CASSLRLFSNQPQHF
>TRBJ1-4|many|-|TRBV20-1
TGCAGTGCTGCGAAACAGTTCCCAAGGGATGAAAAACTGTTTTTT
CSAAKQFPRDEKLFF
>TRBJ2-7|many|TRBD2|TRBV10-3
TGTGCCATCAGTGGACTAGCGGGAAGCTCCTACGAGCAGTACTTC
CAISGLAGSSYEQYF
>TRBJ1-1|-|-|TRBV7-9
TGTGCCAGCAGCTTAGTCTGGACAAACAACACTGAAGCTTTCTTT
CASSLVWTNNTEAFF
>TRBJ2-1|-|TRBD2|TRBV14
TGTGCCAGCAGCCAGACTAGCGGAAGCTCCTACAATGAGCAGTTCTTC
CASSQTSGSSYNEQFF